These T cell receptor beta chains were read from a single sample in a study of CD8 T cells in ankylosing spondylitis. Using its own MiXCR run on the 5' RACE reads, TCRdb lists one record per CDR3 protein. The sample lists about 700,000 distinct CDR3 sequences; around 20% were seen once. The sequenced sample was blood, either unsorted or a sorted T cell fraction (not recorded which). The source of these receptors is a male donor with ankylosing spondylitis. CDR3s include the opening cysteine and the closing phenylalanine or tryptophan. A D gene is named only where the DNA matches it firmly. Expanded clones get a size class; other rows say once, few or many, or leave the size out.

>TRBJ2-3|NA|few|TRBV12-3/TRBV12-4
TGTGCCAGCGAATCCCGGGACAAGGGCACAGATACGCAGTATTTT
CASESRDKGTDTQYF
>TRBJ1-6|TRBD1|once|TRBV20-1
TGCAGTGCTCGGACAGGGATTTATAATTCACCCCTCCACTTT
CSARTGIYNSPLHF
>TRBJ2-3|NA|many|TRBV27
TGTGCCAGCAGTCGGAGGGGCACAGATACGCAGTATTTT
CASSRRGTDTQYF
>TRBJ2-6|NA|many|TRBV27
TGTGCCAGCAGTTCCCTGGGGGGCTCCGGGGCCAACGTCCTGACTTTC
CASSSLGGSGANVLTF
>TRBJ1-2|NA|few|TRBV20-1
TGCAGTGCTAGCCAGGGCCAATCTGGCTACACCTTC
CSASQGQSGYTF
>TRBJ2-3|TRBD1|NA|TRBV9
TGTGCCAGCAGCGCCGGGACAGGGCCCGATACGCAGTATTTT
CASSAGTGPDTQYF
>TRBJ2-2|TRBD1|few|TRBV7-9
TGTGCCAGCAGACCTGGGACAGGGGGGAACACCGGGGAGCTGTTTTTT
CASRPGTGGNTGELFF
>TRBJ1-1|NA|once|TRBV5-1
TGCGCCAGCAGATCAGAGAACACTGAAGCTTTCTTT
CASRSENTEAFF
>TRBJ1-4|NA|NA|TRBV5-1
TGCGCCAGCAGCTTGGGGACAAACCGTGAAAAACTGTTTTTT
CASSLGTNREKLFF
>TRBJ2-5|TRBD2|once|TRBV9
TGTGCCAGCAGCGTAGGATCCGGGAGGGGGGAGACCCAGTACTTC
CASSVGSGRGETQYF
>TRBJ1-2|NA|few|TRBV7-9
TGTGCCAGCAGCCTCGCCGGGACTGCCGATGGCTACACCTTC
CASSLAGTADGYTF
>TRBJ2-2|NA|NA|TRBV7-8
TGTGCCAGCAGCGCACCCGACAGGGGGAGGACTAGCAGCACCGGGGAGCTGTTTTTT
CASSAPDRGRTSSTGELFF
>TRBJ2-1|NA|many|TRBV11-2
TGTGCCAGCAGCTACCGGGACTCACGAGGAAATGAGCAGTTCTTC
CASSYRDSRGNEQFF
>TRBJ1-3|NA|NA|TRBV7-3
TGTGCCAGCAGCCCGGACTCCTACTCTGGAAACACCATATATTTT
CASSPDSYSGNTIYF
>TRBJ2-2|TRBD1|many|TRBV19
TGTGCCAGTAGAGGGGACAGGGGGCAAGGGAACACCGGGGAGCTGTTTTTT
CASRGDRGQGNTGELFF
>TRBJ1-1|NA|few|TRBV20-1
TGCAGTGCTATTTGGTTTTCGAACACTGAAGCTTTCTTT
CSAIWFSNTEAFF
>TRBJ2-1|TRBD1|NA|TRBV4-2
TGTGCCAGCAGCCAAGATCGGACAGGGCTATTTGGCAATGAGCAGTTCTTC
CASSQDRTGLFGNEQFF
>TRBJ1-1|NA|NA|TRBV7-2
TGTGCCAGCAGGCCATCTTTGGGGGGCGAGTACACTGAAGCTTTCTTT
CASRPSLGGEYTEAFF
>TRBJ1-1|NA|NA|TRBV5-1
TGCGCCAGCAGTTCCTACCCGGGGACTGAAGCTTTCTTT
CASSSYPGTEAFF
>TRBJ2-3|TRBD2|NA|TRBV5-1
TGCGCCAGCACCAGCGGGGGACGTACTAGCACAGATACGCAGTATTTT
CASTSGGRTSTDTQYF
>TRBJ2-1|TRBD2|NA|TRBV4-3
TGCGCCAGCCGAGCGACTAGCGGGCTATACAATGAGCAGTTCTTC
CASRATSGLYNEQFF
>TRBJ2-2|NA|NA|TRBV20-1
TGCAGTGCTAGAGACACACGTTACACCGGGGAGCTGTTTTTT
CSARDTRYTGELFF
>TRBJ2-7|TRBD1|many|TRBV12-3/TRBV12-4
TGTGCCAGCAGTTTAAAGGGGGCTTACGAGCAGTACTTC
CASSLKGAYEQYF
>TRBJ2-5|NA|NA|TRBV6-2/TRBV6-3
TGTGCCAGCAGTTACTCGGAACTTACAAGCCGCCAAGAGACCCAGTACTTC
CASSYSELTSRQETQYF
>TRBJ2-4|TRBD2|NA|TRBV20-1
TGCAGTGCCAACCCCGTGGGCCTAGCGGAAAACATTCAGTACTTC
CSANPVGLAENIQYF
>TRBJ2-7|NA|NA|TRBV3-1
TGTGCCAGCAGCCAGAGAATCTCCGAGCAGTACTTC
CASSQRISEQYF
>TRBJ1-3|TRBD1|few|TRBV7-9
TGTGCCAGCAGCCTCAGGGGGACTGGAAACACCATATATTTT
CASSLRGTGNTIYF
>TRBJ1-3|NA|few|TRBV10-3
TGTGCCATCAGTGAGCCGGGACAAGGAAACACCATATATTTT
CAISEPGQGNTIYF
>TRBJ1-1|NA|few|TRBV6-1
TGTGCCAGCAGTGTTCTGGTGAACACTGAAGCTTTCTTT
CASSVLVNTEAFF
>TRBJ2-7|NA|NA|TRBV24-1
TGTGCCACCAGTGATAGGAAGGAGTTGGGCGAGCAGTACTTC
CATSDRKELGEQYF
>TRBJ2-1|TRBD2|NA|TRBV7-9
TGTGCCAGCAGCTTAAGTGCTAGCGGGGGGCAAAATGAGCAGTTCTTC
CASSLSASGGQNEQFF
>TRBJ2-7|NA|few|TRBV30
TGTGCCTGGAGTGTAGGGGTGAGGGCCGAGCAGTACTTC
CAWSVGVRAEQYF
>TRBJ2-1|NA|many|TRBV5-1
TGCGCCAGCAGCACGGACTCCTACAATGAGCAGTTCTTC
CASSTDSYNEQFF
>TRBJ2-3|NA|few|TRBV28
TGTGCCAGCAGTCCCACAGGGGACACTAGCTCTCAACTCAACACAGATACGCAGTATTTT
CASSPTGDTSSQLNTDTQYF
>TRBJ2-1|NA|NA|TRBV24-1
TGTGCCACCAGTGATTTATTGGGGCGTCGGTTCTTC
CATSDLLGRRFF
>TRBJ2-3|NA|NA|TRBV20-1
TGCAGTGGCAGGGCTCCGGGCAAGGCGTTATCTAGCACAGATACGCAGTATTTT
CSGRAPGKALSSTDTQYF
>TRBJ1-4|NA|NA|TRBV27
TGTGCCAGCAGTCCCCGGACACCAGAAAAACTGTTTTTT
CASSPRTPEKLFF
>TRBJ2-5|TRBD2|NA|TRBV20-1
TGCAGTGCTAGAGATGCTGCTAGCGGGGATTGGGAGACCCAGTACTTC
CSARDAASGDWETQYF
>TRBJ2-1|NA|few|TRBV7-6
TGTGCCAGCAGCTTGGCGTTACTTAACAATGAGCAGTTCTTC
CASSLALLNNEQFF
>TRBJ1-1|NA|few|TRBV21-1
TGTGCCAGCAGCAACATAAACAGGGCGGCTGAAGCTTTCTTT
CASSNINRAAEAFF